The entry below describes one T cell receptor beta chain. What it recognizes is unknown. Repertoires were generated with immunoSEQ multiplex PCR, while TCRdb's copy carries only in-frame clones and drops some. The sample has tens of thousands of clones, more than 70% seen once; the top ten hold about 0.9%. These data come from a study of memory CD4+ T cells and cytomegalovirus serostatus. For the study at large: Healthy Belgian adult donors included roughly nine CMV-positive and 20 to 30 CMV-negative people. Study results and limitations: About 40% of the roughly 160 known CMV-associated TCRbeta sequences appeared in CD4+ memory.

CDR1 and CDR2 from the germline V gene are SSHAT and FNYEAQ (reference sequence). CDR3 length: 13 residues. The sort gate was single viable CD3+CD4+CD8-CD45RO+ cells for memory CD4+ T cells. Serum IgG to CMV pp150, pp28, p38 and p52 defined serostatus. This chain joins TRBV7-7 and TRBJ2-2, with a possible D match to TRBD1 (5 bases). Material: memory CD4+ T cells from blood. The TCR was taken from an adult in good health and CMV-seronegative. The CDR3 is CAISGQNTGELFF. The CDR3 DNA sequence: TGTGCTATTTCAGGGCAGAACACCGGGGAGCTGTTTTTT.